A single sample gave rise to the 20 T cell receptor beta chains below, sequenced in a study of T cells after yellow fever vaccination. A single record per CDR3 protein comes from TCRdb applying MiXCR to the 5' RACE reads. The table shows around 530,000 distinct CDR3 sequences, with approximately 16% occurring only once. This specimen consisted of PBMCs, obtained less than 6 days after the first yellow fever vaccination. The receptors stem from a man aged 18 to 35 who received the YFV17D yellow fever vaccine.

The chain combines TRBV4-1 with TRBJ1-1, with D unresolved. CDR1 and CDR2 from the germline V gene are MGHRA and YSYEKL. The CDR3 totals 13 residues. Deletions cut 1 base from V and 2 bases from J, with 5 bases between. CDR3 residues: CASSQAQNTEAFF. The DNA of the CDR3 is TGCGCCAGCAGCCAAGCACAAAACACTGAAGCTTTCTTT.

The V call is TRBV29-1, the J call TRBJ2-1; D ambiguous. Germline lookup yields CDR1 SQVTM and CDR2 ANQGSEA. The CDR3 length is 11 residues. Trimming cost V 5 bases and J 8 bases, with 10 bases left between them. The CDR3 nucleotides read TGCAGCGTTTCGGAAATGGATGAGCAGTTCTTC. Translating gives CSVSEMDEQFF.

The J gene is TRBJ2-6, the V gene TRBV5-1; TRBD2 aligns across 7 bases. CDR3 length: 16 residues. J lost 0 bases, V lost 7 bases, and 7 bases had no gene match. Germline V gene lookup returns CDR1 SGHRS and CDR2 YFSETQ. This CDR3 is CASRAGVDSGANVLTF. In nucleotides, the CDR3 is TGCGCCAGCCGGGCGGGGGTAGACTCTGGGGCCAACGTCCTGACTTTC. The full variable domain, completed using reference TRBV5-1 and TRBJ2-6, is KAGVTQTPRYLIKTRGQQVTLSCSPISGHRSVSWYQQTPGQGLQFLFEYFSETQRNKGNFPGRFSGRQFSNSRSEMNVSTLELGDSALYLCASRAGVDSGANVLTFGAGSRLTVL.

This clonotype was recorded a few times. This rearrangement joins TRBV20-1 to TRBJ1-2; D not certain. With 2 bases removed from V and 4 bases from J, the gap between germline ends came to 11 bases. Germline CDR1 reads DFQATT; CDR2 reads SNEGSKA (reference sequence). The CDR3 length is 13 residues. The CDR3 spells CSARKEGVYGYTF. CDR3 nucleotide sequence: TGCAGTGCTAGAAAGGAAGGCGTCTATGGCTACACCTTC.

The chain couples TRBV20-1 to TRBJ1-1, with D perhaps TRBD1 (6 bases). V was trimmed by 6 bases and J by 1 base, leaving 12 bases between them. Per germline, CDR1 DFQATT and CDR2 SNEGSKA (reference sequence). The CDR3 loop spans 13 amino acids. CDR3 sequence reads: CSAREGGNTEAFF. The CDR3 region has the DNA TGCAGTGCGAGGGAGGGGGGGAACACTGAAGCTTTCTTT.

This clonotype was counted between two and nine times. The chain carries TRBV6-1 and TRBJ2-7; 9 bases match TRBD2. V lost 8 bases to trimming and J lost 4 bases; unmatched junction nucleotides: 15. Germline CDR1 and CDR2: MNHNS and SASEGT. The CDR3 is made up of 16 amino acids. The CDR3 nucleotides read TGTGCCAGCCAGGGATTACGATATAGCGGGGGTTACGAGCAGTACTTC. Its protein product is CASQGLRYSGGYEQYF.

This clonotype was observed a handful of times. The CDR3 region is CASSGVLGDTEAFF. CDR3 DNA: TGTGCCAGCTCAGGGGTTCTGGGAGACACTGAAGCTTTCTTT. The V and J genes are TRBV18 and TRBJ1-1; D not certain. Germline V CDR1 and CDR2: KGHSH, LQKENI. Trimming took 5 bases from V and 3 from J, leaving 13 bases between them. This CDR3 comprises 14 residues.

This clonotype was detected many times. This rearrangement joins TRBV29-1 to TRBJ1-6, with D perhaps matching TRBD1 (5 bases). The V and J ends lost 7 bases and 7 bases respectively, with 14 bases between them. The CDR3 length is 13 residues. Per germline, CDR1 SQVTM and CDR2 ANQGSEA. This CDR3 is CSAAAGLNSPLHF. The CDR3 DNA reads TGCAGCGCGGCGGCAGGGTTAAATTCACCCCTCCACTTT.

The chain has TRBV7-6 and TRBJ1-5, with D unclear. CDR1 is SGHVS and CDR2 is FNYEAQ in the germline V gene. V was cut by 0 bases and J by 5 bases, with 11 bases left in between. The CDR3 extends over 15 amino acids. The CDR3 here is CASSLALGPHQPQHF. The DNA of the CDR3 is TGTGCCAGCAGCTTAGCGCTGGGTCCGCATCAGCCCCAGCATTTT.

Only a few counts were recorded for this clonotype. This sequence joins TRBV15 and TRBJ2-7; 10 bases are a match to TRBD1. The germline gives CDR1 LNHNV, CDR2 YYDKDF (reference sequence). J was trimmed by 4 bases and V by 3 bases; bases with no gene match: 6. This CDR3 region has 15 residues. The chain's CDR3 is CATSSPGQGIYEQYV. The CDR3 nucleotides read TGTGCCACCAGCAGCCCGGGACAGGGGATTTACGAGCAGTACGTC.

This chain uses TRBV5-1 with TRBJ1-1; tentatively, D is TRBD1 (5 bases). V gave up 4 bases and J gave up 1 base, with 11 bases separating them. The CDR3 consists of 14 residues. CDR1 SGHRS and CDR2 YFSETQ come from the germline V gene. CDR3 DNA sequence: TGCGCCAGCAGCACCGGGGCTACGAACACTGAAGCTTTCTTT. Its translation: CASSTGATNTEAFF.

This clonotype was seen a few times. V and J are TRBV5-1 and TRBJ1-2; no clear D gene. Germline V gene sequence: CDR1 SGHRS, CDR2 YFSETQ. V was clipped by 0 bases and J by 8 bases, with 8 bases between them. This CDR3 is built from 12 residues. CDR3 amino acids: CASSLVDDGYTF. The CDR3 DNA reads TGCGCCAGCAGCTTGGTTGACGACGGCTACACCTTC.

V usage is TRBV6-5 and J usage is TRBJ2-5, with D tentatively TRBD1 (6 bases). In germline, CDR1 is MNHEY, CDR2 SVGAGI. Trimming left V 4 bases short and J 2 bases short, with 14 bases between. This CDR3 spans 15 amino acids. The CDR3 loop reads CASSSLGGRQETQYF. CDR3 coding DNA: TGTGCCAGCAGTTCCCTAGGGGGTAGGCAAGAGACCCAGTACTTC.

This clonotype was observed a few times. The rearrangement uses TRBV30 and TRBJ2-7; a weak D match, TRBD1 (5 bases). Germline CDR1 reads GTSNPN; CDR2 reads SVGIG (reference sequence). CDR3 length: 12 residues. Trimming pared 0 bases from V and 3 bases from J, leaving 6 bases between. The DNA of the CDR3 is TGTGCCTGGAGTGTCCAGGGCTACGAGCAGTACTTC. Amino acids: CAWSVQGYEQYF.

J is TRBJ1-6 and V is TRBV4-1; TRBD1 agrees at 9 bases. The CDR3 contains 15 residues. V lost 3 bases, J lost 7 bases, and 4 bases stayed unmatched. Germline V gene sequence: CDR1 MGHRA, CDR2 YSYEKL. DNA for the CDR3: TGCGCCAGCAGCCACCCGGGACAGGGAAATTCACCCCTCCACTTT. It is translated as CASSHPGQGNSPLHF.

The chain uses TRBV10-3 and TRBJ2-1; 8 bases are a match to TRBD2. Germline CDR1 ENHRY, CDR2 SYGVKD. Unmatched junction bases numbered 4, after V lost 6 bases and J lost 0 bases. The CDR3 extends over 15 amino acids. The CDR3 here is CAIRAGTSSYNEQFF. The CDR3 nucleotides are TGTGCCATCAGAGCCGGGACTAGCTCCTACAATGAGCAGTTCTTC.

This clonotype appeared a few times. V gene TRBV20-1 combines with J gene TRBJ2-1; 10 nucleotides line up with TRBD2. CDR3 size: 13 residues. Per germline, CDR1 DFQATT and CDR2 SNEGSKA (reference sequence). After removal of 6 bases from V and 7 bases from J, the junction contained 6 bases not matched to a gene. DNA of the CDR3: TGCAGTGCCCTAGCGGGGGCGCAAAATGAGCAGTTCTTC. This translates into CSALAGAQNEQFF.

The CDR3 region has the DNA TGCAGTGCTAGAGTGAGAGGGGGTTTGCTTGTGTACAATGAGCAGTTCTTC. Amino acid sequence: CSARVRGGLLVYNEQFF. The chain combines TRBV20-1 with TRBJ2-1, with a weak D call TRBD1 (6 bases). The CDR3 is made up of 17 amino acids. The V and J ends lost 1 base and 4 bases respectively, with 20 bases between them. Germline loops: CDR1 DFQATT, CDR2 SNEGSKA (reference sequence).

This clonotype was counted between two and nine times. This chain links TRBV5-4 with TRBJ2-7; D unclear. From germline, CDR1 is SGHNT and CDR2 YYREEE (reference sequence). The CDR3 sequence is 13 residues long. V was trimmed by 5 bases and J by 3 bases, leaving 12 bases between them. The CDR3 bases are TGTGCCAGCAGTAAGGACCCGGTCTACGAGCAGTACTTC. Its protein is CASSKDPVYEQYF. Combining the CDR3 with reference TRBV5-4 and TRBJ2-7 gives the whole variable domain ETGVTQSPTHLIKTRGQQVTLRCSSQSGHNTVSWYQQALGQGPQFIFQYYREEENGRGNFPPRFSGLQFPNYSSELNVNALELDDSALYLCASSKDPVYEQYFGPGTRLTVT.

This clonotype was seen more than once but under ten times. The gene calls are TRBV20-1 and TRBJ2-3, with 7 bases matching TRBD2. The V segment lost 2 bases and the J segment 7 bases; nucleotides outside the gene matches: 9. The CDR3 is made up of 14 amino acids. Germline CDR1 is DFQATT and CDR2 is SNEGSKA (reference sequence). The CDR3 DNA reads TGCAGTGCTAGAATTACGGGGGGTTCGAATACGCAGTATTTT. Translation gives CSARITGGSNTQYF.